This T cell receptor beta chain was recorded in a study of blood T cell repertoires in COVID-19 (dated by TCRdb to 2018 to 2020). Background on the whole study: Samples from collaborators originated in the United States, Italy and Spain and spanned both the acute and convalescent phases of COVID-19. The prospective study material was composed of cDNA or gDNA derived from T cells, B-cell-depleted T cells, or PBMCs. The dataset comprised deeply sampled blood TCRbeta repertoires from subjects exposed to, actively infected with, or recovered from COVID-19. A freely available public database, intended as a resource for researchers studying the immune response to SARS-CoV-2, is where the repertoires were released. The samples were drawn from two sources: the first 160 participants of the ongoing ImmuneRACE study, and fewer than 1,500 subjects contributed by 6 global collaborators. A de-identified subject ID, COVID-19 status, age in years and sex were almost always included in the sample metadata. Where HLA class I and class II types were available, the types were taken from metadata supplied by the sample provider, not from assay-based typing.

Collaborating institutions collected whole blood in K2EDTA tubes following their own protocols. For TCRbeta analysis, collaborators shipped samples as frozen whole blood, isolated PBMCs, or DNA extracted from either of those sample types. A word on this clone: Its specific antigen is unknown. It has no much larger one-base neighbor in the sample; base qualities were not kept.

TCRbeta CDR3 regions were amplified from genomic DNA using the immunoSEQ Assay, a bias-controlled multiplex PCR. Processing in the source paper ran as follows. The number of nucleated cells in each sample was estimated by amplification of reference gene primers within the assay. To quantify the absolute abundance of each unique TCRbeta CDR3 rearrangement, sequence reads were collapsed and filtered. For each sample, productive Simpson clonality was calculated as the square root of Simpson's diversity index across productive rearrangements. As stored in TCRdb, this immuneACCESS dataset retains in-frame rearrangements with V and J assigned. A fraction of the clones does not appear; measured against another copy, unresolved V genes explain less than half of the discrepancy, and the remainder lacks a known reason. V, J and clone size are those of that table, while D and trimming were read from the DNA. A total of over 200,000 clones appear in this sample, just under 85% of them only once. The ten biggest clones cover about 7.3% of the sample.

Overall study outcomes, separate from this receptor: The amount of clinical and demographic metadata varied by source and participant and was provided uncurated.

The TCR comes from a woman in her 50s with active or convalescent COVID-19. Sequenced sample: peripheral blood.

The CDR3 corresponds to CASRNRYRTDTQYF. The nucleotide sequence is given as TGTGCCAGCAGAAACAGGTACCGGACAGATACGCAGTATTTT. The chain is assembled from TRBV27 and TRBJ2-3; TRBD1 is a weak D gene call, 5 bases matching. The CDR3 goes from the cysteine to the phenylalanine over 14 residues. Only the CDR3 portion is preserved as DNA: 42 bases, with reading frame beginning at the first base. From the germline V gene (reference sequence), CDR1 is MNHEY and CDR2 is SMNVEV. Between the V and J ends, shortened by 6 bases and 3 bases respectively, the junction contains 13 bases.